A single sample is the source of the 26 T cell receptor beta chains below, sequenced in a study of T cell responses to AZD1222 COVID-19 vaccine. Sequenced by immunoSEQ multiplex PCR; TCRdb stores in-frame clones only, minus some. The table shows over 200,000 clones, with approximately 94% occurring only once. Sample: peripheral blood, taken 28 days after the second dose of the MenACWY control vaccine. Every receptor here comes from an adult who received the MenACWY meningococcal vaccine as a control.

CDR3 residues: CASSQDPGGNTEAFF. The CDR3 nucleotides read TGCGCCAGCAGCCAAGATCCCGGGGGGAACACTGAAGCTTTCTTT. This chain connects TRBV4-1 to TRBJ1-1, with D possibly matching TRBD1 (5 bases). V gave up 0 bases and J gave up 1 base, with 9 bases separating them. The CDR3 is 15 amino acids. Germline V gene sequence: CDR1 MGHRA, CDR2 YSYEKL.

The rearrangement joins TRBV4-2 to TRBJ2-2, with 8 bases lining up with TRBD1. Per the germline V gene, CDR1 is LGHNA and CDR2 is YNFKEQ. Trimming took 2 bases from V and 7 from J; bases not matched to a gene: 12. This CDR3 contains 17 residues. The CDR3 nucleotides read TGTGCCAGCAGCCAACGGGACAGGACCTTGGGTATCGGGGAGCTGTTTTTT. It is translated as CASSQRDRTLGIGELFF.

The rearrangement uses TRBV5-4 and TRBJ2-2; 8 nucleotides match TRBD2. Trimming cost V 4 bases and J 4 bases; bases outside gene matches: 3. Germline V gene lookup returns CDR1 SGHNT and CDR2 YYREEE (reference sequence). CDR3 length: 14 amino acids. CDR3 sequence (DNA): TGTGCCAGCAGCCCGGGGGGGCGCACCGGGGAGCTGTTTTTT. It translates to CASSPGGRTGELFF.

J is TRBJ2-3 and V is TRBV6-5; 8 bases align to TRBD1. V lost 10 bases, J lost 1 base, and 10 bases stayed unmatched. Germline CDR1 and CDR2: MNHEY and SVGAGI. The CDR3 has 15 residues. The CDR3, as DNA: TGTGCCACCGGGACAGGTCTGATTCGCACAGATACGCAGTATTTT. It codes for CATGTGLIRTDTQYF.

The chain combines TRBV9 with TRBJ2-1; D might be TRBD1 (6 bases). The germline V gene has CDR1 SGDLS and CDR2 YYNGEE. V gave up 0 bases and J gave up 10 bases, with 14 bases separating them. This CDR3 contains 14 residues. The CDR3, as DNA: TGTGCCAGCAGCGTAGCCACCCCCGGACAGGAGCAGTTCTTC. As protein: CASSVATPGQEQFF.

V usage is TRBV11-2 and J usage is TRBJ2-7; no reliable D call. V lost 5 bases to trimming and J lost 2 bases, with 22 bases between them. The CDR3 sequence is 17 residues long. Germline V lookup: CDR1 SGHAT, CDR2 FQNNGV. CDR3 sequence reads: CASSPNPQPPKAYEQYF. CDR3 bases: TGTGCCAGCAGCCCAAATCCACAGCCACCCAAAGCCTACGAGCAGTACTTC.

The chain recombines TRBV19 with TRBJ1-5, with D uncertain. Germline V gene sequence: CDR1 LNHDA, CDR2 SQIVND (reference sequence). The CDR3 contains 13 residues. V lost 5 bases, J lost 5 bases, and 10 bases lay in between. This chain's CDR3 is CASSYGKDQPQHF. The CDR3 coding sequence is TGTGCCAGTAGTTATGGGAAAGATCAGCCCCAGCATTTT.

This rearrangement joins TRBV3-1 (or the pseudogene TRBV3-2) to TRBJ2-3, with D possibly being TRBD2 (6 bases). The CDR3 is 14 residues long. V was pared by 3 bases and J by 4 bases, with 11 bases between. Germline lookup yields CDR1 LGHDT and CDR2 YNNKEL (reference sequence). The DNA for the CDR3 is TGTGCCAGCAGCCAGAGGGCTAGCGCAGATACGCAGTATTTT. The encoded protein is CASSQRASADTQYF.

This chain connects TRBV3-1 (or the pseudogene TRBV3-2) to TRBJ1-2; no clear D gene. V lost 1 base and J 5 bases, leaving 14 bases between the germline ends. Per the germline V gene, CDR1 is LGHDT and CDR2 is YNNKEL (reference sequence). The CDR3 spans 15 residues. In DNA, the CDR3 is TGTGCCAGCAGCCAAGGCGGAGCGAAGACATATGGCTACACCTTC. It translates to CASSQGGAKTYGYTF.

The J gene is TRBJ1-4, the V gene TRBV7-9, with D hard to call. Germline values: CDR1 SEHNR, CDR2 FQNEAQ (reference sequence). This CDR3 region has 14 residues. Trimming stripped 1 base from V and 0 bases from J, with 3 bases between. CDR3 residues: CASSLVPTNEKLFF. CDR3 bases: TGTGCCAGCAGCTTAGTCCCAACTAATGAAAAACTGTTTTTT.

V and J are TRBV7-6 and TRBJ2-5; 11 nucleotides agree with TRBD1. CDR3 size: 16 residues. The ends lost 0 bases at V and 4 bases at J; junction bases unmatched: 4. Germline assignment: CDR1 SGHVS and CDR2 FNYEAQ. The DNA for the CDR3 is TGTGCCAGCAGCTTAGCCTGGACAGGGGGCAGAGAGACCCAGTACTTC. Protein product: CASSLAWTGGRETQYF.

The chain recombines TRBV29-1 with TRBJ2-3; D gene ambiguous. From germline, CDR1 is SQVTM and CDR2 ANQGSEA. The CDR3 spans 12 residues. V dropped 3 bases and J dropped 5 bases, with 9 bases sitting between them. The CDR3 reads CSVEGNLDTQYF. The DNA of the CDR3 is TGCAGCGTTGAGGGAAACTTAGATACGCAGTATTTT.

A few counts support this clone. CDR3 sequence (DNA): TGTGCCATCAGTGGGGGGACAGCTTCTAATGAAAAACTGTTTTTT. Protein sequence: CAISGGTASNEKLFF. J is TRBJ1-4 and V is TRBV10-3; TRBD1 agrees at 7 bases. Trimming removed 4 bases from V and 3 bases from J; junction bases left unmatched: 5. This CDR3 is built from 15 residues. From germline, CDR1 is ENHRY and CDR2 SYGVKD.

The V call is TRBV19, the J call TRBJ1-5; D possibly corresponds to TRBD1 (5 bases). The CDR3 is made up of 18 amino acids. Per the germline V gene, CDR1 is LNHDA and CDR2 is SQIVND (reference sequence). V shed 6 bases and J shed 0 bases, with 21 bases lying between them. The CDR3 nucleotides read TGTGCCAGTAGAAGGTTTAGCAGGGAATTATATAGCAATCAGCCCCAGCATTTT. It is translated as CASRRFSRELYSNQPQHF.

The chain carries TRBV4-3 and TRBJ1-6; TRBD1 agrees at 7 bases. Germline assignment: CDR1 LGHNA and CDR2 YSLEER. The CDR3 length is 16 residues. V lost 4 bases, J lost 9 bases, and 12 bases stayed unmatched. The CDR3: CASSLGQADARSPLHF. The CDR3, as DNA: TGCGCCAGCAGCCTAGGACAGGCGGATGCTCGTTCACCCCTCCACTTT.

The CDR3 DNA follows: TGTGCCAGCAGCCATCAAGACGATAGCAATCAGCCCCAGCATTTT. Amino acid sequence: CASSHQDDSNQPQHF. This chain links TRBV5-5 with TRBJ1-5; D uncertain. Looked up from germline, CDR1 is SGHKS and CDR2 is YYEKEE (reference sequence). This CDR3 has 15 amino acids. Trimming cost V 4 bases and J 0 bases, with 11 bases left between them.

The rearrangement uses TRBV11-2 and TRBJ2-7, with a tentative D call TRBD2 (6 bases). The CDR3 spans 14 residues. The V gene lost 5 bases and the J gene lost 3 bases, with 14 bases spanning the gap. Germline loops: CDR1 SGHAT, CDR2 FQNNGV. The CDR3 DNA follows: TGTGCCAGCAGCCCAACCGGGACTCGCTACGAGCAGTACTTC. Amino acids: CASSPTGTRYEQYF.

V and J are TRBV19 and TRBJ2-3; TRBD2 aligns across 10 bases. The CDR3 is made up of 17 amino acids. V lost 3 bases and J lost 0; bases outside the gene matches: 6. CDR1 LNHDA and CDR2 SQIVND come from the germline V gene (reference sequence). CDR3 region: CASSMLRTSGSTDTQYF. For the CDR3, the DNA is TGTGCCAGTAGTATGCTGCGGACTAGCGGAAGCACAGATACGCAGTATTTT.

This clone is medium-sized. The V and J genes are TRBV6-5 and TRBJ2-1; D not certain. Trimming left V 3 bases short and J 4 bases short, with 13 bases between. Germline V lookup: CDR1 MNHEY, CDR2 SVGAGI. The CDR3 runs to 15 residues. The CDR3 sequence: CASSYETGLYNEQFF. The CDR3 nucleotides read TGTGCCAGCAGTTATGAGACCGGGCTATACAATGAGCAGTTCTTC.

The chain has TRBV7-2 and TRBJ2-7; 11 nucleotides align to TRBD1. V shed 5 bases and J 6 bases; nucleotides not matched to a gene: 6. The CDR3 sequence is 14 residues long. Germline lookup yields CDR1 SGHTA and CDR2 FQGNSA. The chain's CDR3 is CASSVGQGATEQYF. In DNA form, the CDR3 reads TGTGCCAGCAGCGTAGGACAGGGGGCAACCGAGCAGTACTTC. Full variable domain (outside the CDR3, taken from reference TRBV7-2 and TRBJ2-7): GAGVSQSPSNKVTEKGKDVELRCDPISGHTALYWYRQSLGQGLEFLIYFQGNSAPDKSGLPSDRFSAERTGGSVSTLTIQRTQQEDSAVYLCASSVGQGATEQYFGPGTRLTVT.

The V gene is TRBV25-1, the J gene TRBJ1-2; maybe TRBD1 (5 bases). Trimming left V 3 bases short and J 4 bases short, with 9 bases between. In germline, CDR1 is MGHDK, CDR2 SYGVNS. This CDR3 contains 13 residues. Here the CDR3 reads CASSEQGFYGYTF. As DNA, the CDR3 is TGTGCCAGCAGTGAGCAGGGTTTCTATGGCTACACCTTC.

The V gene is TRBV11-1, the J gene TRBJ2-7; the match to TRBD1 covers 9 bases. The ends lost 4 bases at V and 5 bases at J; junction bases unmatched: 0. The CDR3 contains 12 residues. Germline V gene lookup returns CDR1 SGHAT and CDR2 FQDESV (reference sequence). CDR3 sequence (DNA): TGTGCCAGCAGCTACAGGGGGCACGAGCAGTACTTC. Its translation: CASSYRGHEQYF.

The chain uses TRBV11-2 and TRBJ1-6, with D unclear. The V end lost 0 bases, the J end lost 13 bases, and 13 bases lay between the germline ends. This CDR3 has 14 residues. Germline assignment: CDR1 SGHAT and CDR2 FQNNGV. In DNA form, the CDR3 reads TGTGCCAGCAGCTTAGAGGGCAGTCTAGTGCCCCTCCACTTT. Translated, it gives CASSLEGSLVPLHF.

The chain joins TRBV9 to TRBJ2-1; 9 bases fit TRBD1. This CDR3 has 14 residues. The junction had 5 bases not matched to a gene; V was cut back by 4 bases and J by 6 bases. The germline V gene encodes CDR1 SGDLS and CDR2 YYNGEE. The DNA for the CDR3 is TGTGCCAGCAGCCCCCAGACAGGGGGCAATGAGCAGTTCTTC. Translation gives CASSPQTGGNEQFF.

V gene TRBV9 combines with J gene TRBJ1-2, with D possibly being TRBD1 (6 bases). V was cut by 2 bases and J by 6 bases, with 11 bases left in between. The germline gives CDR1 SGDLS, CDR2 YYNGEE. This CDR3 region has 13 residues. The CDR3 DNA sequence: TGTGCCAGCAGCGTTCAGGGGCCCCATGGCTACACCTTC. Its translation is CASSVQGPHGYTF.

The CDR3 DNA is TGTGCCAGCAGTATTGCAACAGGGGGCGAAAGGAAAGCTTTCTTT. This gives the protein CASSIATGGERKAFF. The chain is built from TRBV28 and TRBJ1-1; TRBD1 matches at 9 bases. The V gene's germline CDR1 is MDHEN and CDR2 SYDVKM. The CDR3 is made up of 15 amino acids. The junction had 13 bases not matched to a gene; V was cut back by 5 bases and J by 9 bases.